This TCR beta chain was captured by sequencing in a study of CD8+ T cells in alopecia areata. Germline assignment: CDR1 SGHDN and CDR2 FVKESK. The CDR3 is 15 amino acids. Trimming at V came to 6 bases and at J to 3 bases, leaving 6 bases not matched to a gene. Isolated RNA was reverse transcribed into cDNA used as the sequencing template. Method: immunoSEQ multiplex PCR; TCRdb's copy keeps in-frame clones and lacks some. The table has roughly 60,000 clones, about 40% seen once; the top ten hold about 51%. This clone came up a few times. Its cognate antigen is unknown. Study-wide points: TCR sharing was clearer in mice than between patients, perhaps partly owing to patient HLA diversity. Affected scalp, especially in alopecia totalis/universalis, had a higher clonality than normal scalp did. Normal skin contains resident alphabeta T cells, and these are also sequenced in scalp samples.

In alopecia areata patients, both lesional scalp punch biopsies and peripheral blood were collected. This TCR came from a human donor with alopecia areata. The sample comprised NKG2D-low CD8+ T cells sorted from blood. This chain joins TRBV14 and TRBJ2-1; 9 positions agree with TRBD1. CDR3 sequence reads: CASRRGQGYYNEQFF. In DNA form, the CDR3 reads TGTGCCAGCAGACGAGGACAGGGGTACTACAATGAGCAGTTCTTC. Based on the CDR3 plus reference TRBV14 and TRBJ2-1, the full variable domain is EAGVTQFPSHSVIEKGQTVTLRCDPISGHDNLYWYRRVMGKEIKFLLHFVKESKQDESGMPNNRFLAERTGGTYSTLKVQPAELEDSGVYFCASRRGQGYYNEQFFGPGTRLTVL.